A single sample gave rise to the 5 T cell receptor beta chains below, sequenced in a study of metastatic and nonmetastatic thyroid tumors. Every patient was untreated before thyroid surgery. TCRdb redid the clone calls on the PCR reads using MiXCR. Seen here are about 35,000 clones, around 32% observed once, and the top ten hold 7.8%. Sequenced material: blood. The receptors stem from a female donor with papillary thyroid cancer or a benign thyroid nodule (not recorded which). Some clones in this sample may be carry-over from other donors' samples.

This clone was detected many times. This chain links TRBV20-1 with TRBJ2-7, with TRBD2 matching 9 bases. This CDR3 region has 14 residues. Per the germline V gene, CDR1 is DFQATT and CDR2 is SNEGSKA (reference sequence). Losses at the gene ends were 3 bases for V and 5 bases for J; bases not matched to a gene: 8. This CDR3 reads CSASRRGGADEQYF. The CDR3 nucleotides read TGCAGTGCTAGCCGTCGCGGGGGGGCCGACGAGCAGTACTTC.

In its sample, this clone was seen many times. The chain carries TRBV11-3 and TRBJ2-5; D uncertain. The CDR3 is made up of 13 amino acids. Per the germline V gene, CDR1 is SGHNT and CDR2 is YENEEA. Between the trimmed V and J ends, which lost 2 bases and 1 base, there was a span of 5 bases. CDR3 in amino acids: CASSLRGQETQYF. The CDR3 region has the DNA TGTGCCAGCAGCTTAAGAGGCCAAGAGACCCAGTACTTC.

As regards this clone: This sequence may be a read error, since a much larger clone differs from it by one base. The same CDR3 is also encoded by other DNA sequences in this sample. The chain links TRBV27 to TRBJ2-7, with a tentative D call TRBD2 (5 bases). CDR3 length: 12 residues. Germline V gives CDR1 MNHEY, CDR2 SMNVEV (reference sequence). This chain's CDR3 is CGTGVSTYEQYF. The CDR3 DNA reads as TGTGGTACCGGGGTATCAACCTACGAACAGTACTTC.

V is TRBV6-2 or TRBV6-3 and J is TRBJ2-7, with D possibly matching TRBD1 (5 bases). The CDR3 has 12 amino acids. The germline V and J ends were trimmed by 6 bases and 5 bases, with 11 bases remaining between them. The V gene's germline CDR1 is MNHEY and CDR2 SVGEGT. CDR3 residues: CASRIGVHEQYF. The CDR3 bases are TGTGCCAGCAGGATAGGGGTCCACGAGCAGTACTTC.

This clone was seen many times. J is TRBJ1-4 and V is TRBV28; the D gene is possibly TRBD1 (5 bases). The CDR3 has 15 amino acids. The germline V and J ends were trimmed by 2 bases and 5 bases, with 12 bases remaining between them. CDR1 is MDHEN and CDR2 is SYDVKM in the germline V gene. The CDR3 region is CASSLEEGRNEKLFF. The CDR3 coding sequence is TGTGCCAGCAGTTTAGAGGAGGGGCGCAATGAAAAACTGTTTTTT. Drawing the rest from reference TRBV28 and TRBJ1-4, the complete variable domain is DVKVTQSSRYLVKRTGEKVFLECVQDMDHENMFWYRQDPGLGLRLIYFSYDVKMKEKGDIPEGYSVSREKKERFSLILESASTNQTSMYLCASSLEEGRNEKLFFGSGTQLSVL.